This T cell receptor beta chain stems from a study of blood T cell repertoires in COVID-19. Across the whole study: Acute and convalescent COVID-19 specimens originated in the United States, Italy and Spain. Sources were T cells, B-cell-depleted T cells, or PBMCs; the material itself was cDNA or gDNA.

Germline lookup yields CDR1 KGHSH and CDR2 LQKENI. The V and J ends lost 3 bases and 3 bases respectively, with 15 bases between them. The CDR3 runs 15 residues. In the study's own analysis: Amplifying reference gene primers gave estimates of nucleated cell counts. The repertoire was sequenced with immunoSEQ multiplex PCR; TCRdb's copy has only in-frame clones and lacks some. V and J calls and clone size are as listed in that table; D and trimming were resolved from the DNA. The sample yields some 60,000 clones, roughly 88% seen once. The sequenced sample was peripheral blood. The rearrangement uses TRBV18 and TRBJ2-7; no clear D. The clonotype comes from a human donor in a cohort sampled during active COVID-19. The CDR3 loop is CASSPNGVQDYEQYF. CDR3 in DNA: TGTGCCAGCTCACCTAATGGAGTGCAAGACTACGAGCAGTACTTC.